This T cell receptor (beta chain) was observed in a study of T-cell reconstitution after alpha-beta-depleted transplantation in children (TCRdb year 2016). Regarding the research as a whole: Using TCR repertoire profiling, the study quantitatively followed how T-cell immune reconstitution unfolded in children after TCRalphabeta/CD19-depleted allogeneic hematopoietic cell transplantation.

CDR1 and CDR2 are read off the germline V gene as MNHEY and SVGEGT. V sheds 6 bases and J sheds 4 bases, leaving 16 bases between their ends. The CDR3 starts with the cysteine, ends with the phenylalanine, and has 15 residues. Only CDR3 DNA remains: 45 bases, in frame from the first base. Receptor amplification or capture employed PCR. The sample was run on an Illumina HiSeq 2500. To normalize quantification of the TCRbeta repertoire, the TCR libraries were built with molecular barcoding that relied on unique molecular identifiers. Using fastp at Q25 and MiXCR, TCRdb reprocessed the public reads and kept productive beta chains. Identical CDR3 proteins give one entry, which carries the most common genes and DNA. Within this sample are about 610,000 distinct CDR3 sequences, with 8% to 11% of them counted one time only. Approximately 4.1% of the sample belongs to the ten largest clones. Only a few counts were recorded for this clonotype. This receptor's antigen is unknown. Base quality data are lacking; no much larger clone is found one base away.

The TCR comes from a human donor who donated a stem cell graft to a child with acute myeloid leukemia. The chain is assembled from TRBV6-2 or TRBV6-3 and TRBJ1-5, with a tentative D gene TRBD1 over 6 matching bases. This sample comprised PBMCs from the stem cell graft donor, obtained from the stem cell graft. The sequenced DNA is TGTGCCAGCAGCCCGACAGGCACTACTAATCAGCCCCAGCATTTT. Translated, it gives CASSPTGTTNQPQHF.